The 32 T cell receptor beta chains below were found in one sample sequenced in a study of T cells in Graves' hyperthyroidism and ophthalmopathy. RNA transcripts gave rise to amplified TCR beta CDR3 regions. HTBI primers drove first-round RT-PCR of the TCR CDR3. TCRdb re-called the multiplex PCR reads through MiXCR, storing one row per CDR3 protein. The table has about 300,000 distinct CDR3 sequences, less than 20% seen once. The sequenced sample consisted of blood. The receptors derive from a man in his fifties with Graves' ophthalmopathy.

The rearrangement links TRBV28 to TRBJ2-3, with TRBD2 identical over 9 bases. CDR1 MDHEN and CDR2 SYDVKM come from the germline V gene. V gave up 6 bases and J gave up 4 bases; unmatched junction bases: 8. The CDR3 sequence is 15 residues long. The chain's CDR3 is CASRLTSGFADTQYF. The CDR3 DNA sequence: TGTGCCAGCAGACTGACTAGCGGTTTTGCAGATACGCAGTATTTT.

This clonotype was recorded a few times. In DNA, the CDR3 is TGTGCCTGGAGTCCTAGGGTGCGTGAGAATTTGCGCAATCAGCCCCAGCATTTT. Its translation: CAWSPRVRENLRNQPQHF. This sequence joins TRBV30 and TRBJ1-5; the D is unclear. The CDR3 extends over 18 amino acids. Germline CDR1 and CDR2: GTSNPN and SVGIG (reference sequence). V was shortened by 2 bases and J by 2 bases, with 22 bases between the two germline ends.

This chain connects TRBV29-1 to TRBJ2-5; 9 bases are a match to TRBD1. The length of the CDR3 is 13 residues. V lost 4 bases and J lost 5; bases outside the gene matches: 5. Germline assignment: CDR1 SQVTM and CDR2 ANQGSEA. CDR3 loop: CSVGMTGGETQYF. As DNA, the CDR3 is TGCAGCGTTGGAATGACAGGGGGGGAGACCCAGTACTTC.

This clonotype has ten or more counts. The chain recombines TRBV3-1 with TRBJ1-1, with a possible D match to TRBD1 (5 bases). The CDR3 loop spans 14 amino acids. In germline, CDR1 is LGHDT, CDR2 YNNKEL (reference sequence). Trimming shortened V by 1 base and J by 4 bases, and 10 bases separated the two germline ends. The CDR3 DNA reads TGTGCCAGCAGCCAAGTATGGGGCGGCACTGAAGCTTTCTTT. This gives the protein CASSQVWGGTEAFF.

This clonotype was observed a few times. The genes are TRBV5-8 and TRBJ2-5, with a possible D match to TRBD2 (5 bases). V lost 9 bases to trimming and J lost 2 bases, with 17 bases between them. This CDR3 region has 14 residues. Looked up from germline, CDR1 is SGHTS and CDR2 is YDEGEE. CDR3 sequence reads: CATRRRGLQETQYF. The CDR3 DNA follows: TGTGCCACCCGCCGAAGAGGGTTACAAGAGACCCAGTACTTC.

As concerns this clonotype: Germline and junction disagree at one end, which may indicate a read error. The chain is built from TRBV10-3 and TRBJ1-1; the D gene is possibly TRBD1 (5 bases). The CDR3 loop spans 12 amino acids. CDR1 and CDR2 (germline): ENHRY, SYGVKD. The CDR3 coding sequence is TGTGCCACCGGGGGAGTGAACACTGAAGCTCTCTTT. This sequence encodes CATGGVNTEALF.

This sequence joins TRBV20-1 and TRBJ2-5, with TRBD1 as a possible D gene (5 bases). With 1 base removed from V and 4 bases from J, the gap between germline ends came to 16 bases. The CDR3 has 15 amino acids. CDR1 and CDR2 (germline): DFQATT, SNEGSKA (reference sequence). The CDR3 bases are TGCAGTGCTAGAGGGGGCACCCGGAACCTAGAGACCCAGTACTTC. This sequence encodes CSARGGTRNLETQYF.

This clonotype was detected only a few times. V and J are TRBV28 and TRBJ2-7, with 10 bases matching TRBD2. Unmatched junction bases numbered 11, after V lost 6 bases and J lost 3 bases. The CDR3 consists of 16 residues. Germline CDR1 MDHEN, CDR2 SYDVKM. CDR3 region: CASSPISSGSLYEQYF. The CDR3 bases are TGTGCCAGCAGCCCTATATCTAGCGGGAGTCTCTACGAGCAGTACTTC.

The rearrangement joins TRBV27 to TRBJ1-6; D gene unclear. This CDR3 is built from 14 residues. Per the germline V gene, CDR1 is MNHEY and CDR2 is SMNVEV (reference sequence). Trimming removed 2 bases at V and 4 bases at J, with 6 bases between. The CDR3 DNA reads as TGTGCCAGCAGTTTACCCGCTTATAATTCACCCCTCCACTTT. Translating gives CASSLPAYNSPLHF.

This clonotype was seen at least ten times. The CDR3 here is CASSEGVRGAYEQYF. CDR3 in DNA: TGTGCCAGCAGTGAAGGGGTCAGGGGAGCCTACGAGCAGTACTTC. This rearrangement joins TRBV2 to TRBJ2-7; TRBD1 might be the D (6 bases). V was clipped by 1 base and J by 2 bases, with 12 bases between them. Germline assignment: CDR1 SNHLY and CDR2 FYNNEI. This CDR3 has 15 amino acids.

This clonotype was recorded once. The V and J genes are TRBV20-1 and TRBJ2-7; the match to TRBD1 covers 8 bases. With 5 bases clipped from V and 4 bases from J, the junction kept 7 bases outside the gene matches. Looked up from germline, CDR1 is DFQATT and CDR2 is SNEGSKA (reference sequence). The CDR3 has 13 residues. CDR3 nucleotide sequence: TGCAGTGCTGGACAGGGCGGGATATACGAGCAGTACTTC. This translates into CSAGQGGIYEQYF.

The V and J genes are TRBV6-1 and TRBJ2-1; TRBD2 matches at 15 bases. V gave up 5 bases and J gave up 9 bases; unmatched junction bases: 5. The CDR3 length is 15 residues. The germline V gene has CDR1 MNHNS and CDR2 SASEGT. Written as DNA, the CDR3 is TGTGCCAGCAGTCCGGAGGGACTAGCGGGAGGTGAGCAGTTCTTC. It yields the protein CASSPEGLAGGEQFF.

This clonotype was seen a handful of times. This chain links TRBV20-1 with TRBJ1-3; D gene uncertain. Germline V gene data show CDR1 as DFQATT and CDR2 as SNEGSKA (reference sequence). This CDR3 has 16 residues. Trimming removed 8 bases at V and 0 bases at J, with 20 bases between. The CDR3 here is CSTVKGRPSSGNTIYF. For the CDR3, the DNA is TGCAGTACAGTCAAAGGACGGCCATCCTCTGGAAACACCATATATTTT.

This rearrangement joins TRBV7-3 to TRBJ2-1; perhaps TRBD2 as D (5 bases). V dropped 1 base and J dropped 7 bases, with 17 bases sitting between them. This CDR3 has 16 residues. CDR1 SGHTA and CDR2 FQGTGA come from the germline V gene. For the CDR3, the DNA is TGTGCCAGCAGCTTAATATCGACTAAGATCAGGAATGAGCAGTTCTTC. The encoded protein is CASSLISTKIRNEQFF.

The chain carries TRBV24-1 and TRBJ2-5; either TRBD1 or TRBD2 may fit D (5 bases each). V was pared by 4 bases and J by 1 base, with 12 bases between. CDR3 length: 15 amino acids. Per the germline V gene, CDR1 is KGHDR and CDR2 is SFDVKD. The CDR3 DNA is TGTGCCACCAGTGAGGGACGGTCAATCCAAGAGACCCAGTACTTC. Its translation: CATSEGRSIQETQYF.

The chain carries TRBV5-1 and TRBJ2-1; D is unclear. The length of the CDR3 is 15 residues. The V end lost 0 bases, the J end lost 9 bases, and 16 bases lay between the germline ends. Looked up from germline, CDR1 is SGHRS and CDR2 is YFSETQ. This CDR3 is CASSLAFNPASEQFF. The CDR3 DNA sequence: TGCGCCAGCAGCTTGGCCTTCAACCCGGCGAGTGAGCAGTTCTTC.

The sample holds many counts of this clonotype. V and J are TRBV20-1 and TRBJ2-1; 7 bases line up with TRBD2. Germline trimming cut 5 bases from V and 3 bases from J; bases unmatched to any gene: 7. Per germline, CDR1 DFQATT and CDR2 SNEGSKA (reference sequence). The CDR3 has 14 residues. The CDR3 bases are TGCAGTGCTTCACCCCGGACTAGCTACAATGAGCAGTTCTTC. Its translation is CSASPRTSYNEQFF.

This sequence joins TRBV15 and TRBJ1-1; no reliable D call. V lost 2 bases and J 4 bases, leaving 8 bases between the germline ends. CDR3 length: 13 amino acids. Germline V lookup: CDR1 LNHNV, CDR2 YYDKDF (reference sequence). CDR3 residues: CATSRLKATEAFF. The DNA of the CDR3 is TGTGCCACCAGCAGATTGAAGGCCACTGAAGCTTTCTTT. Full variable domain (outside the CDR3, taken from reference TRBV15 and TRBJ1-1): DAMVIQNPRYQVTQFGKPVTLSCSQTLNHNVMYWYQQKSSQAPKLLFHYYDKDFNNEADTPDNFQSRRPNTSFCFLDIRSPGLGDTAMYLCATSRLKATEAFFGQGTRLTVV.

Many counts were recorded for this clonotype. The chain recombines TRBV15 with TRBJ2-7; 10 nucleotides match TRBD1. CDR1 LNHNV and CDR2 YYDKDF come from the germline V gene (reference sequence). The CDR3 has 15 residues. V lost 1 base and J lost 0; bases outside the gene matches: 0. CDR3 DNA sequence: TGTGCCACCAGCAGAGGGACAGGGGGCTCCTACGAGCAGTACTTC. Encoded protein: CATSRGTGGSYEQYF.

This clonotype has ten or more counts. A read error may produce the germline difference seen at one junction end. CDR3 DNA: TGTGCCAGCAGTCTAGCGGGAGGGGGCACAGATACGCAGTATTTT. The encoded protein is CASSLAGGGTDTQYF. This chain links TRBV12-3 or TRBV12-4 with TRBJ2-3; 12 bases agree with TRBD2. This CDR3 comprises 15 residues.

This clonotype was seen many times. DNA for the CDR3: TGTGCCAGCACCAATCTAGCGGGAGGGCCGGGGGAGCAGTTCTTC. Translating gives CASTNLAGGPGEQFF. This chain links TRBV11-2 with TRBJ2-1, with TRBD2 matching 12 bases. V trimming: 7 bases; J trimming: 10 bases; junction bases outside the gene matches: 11. CDR1 is SGHAT and CDR2 is FQNNGV in the germline V gene. The CDR3 runs to 15 residues.

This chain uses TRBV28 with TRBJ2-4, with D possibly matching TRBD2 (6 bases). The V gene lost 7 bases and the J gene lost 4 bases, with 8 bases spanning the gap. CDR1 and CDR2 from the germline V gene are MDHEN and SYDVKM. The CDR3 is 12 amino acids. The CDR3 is CASNSGKNIQYF. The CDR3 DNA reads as TGTGCCAGCAATAGCGGAAAAAACATTCAGTACTTC. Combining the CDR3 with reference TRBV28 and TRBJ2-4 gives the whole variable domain DVKVTQSSRYLVKRTGEKVFLECVQDMDHENMFWYRQDPGLGLRLIYFSYDVKMKEKGDIPEGYSVSREKKERFSLILESASTNQTSMYLCASNSGKNIQYFGAGTRLSVL.

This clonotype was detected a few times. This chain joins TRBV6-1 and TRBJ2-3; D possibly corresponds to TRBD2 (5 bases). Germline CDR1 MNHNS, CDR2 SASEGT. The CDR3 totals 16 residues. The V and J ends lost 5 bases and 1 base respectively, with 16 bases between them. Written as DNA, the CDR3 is TGTGCCAGCAGTCCCCCCGGCGGGCCTCGCACAGATACGCAGTATTTT. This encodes CASSPPGGPRTDTQYF.

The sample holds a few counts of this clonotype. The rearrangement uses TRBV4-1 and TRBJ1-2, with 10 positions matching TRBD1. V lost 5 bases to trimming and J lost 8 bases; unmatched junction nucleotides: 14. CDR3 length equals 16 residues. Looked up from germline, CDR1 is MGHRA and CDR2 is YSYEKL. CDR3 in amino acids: CASSGIGDRGMWGYTF. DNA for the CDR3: TGCGCCAGCAGCGGTATAGGGGACAGGGGTATGTGGGGCTACACCTTC.

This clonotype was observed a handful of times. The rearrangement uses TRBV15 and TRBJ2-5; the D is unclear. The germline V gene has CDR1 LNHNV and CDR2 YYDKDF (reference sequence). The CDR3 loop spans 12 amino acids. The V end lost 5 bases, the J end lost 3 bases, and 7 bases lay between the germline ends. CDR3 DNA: TGTGCCACCAGCCTGGGAAAAGAGACCCAGTACTTC. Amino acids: CATSLGKETQYF.

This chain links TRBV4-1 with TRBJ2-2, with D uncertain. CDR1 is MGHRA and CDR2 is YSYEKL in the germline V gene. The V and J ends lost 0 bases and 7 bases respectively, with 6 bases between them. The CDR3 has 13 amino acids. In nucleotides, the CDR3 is TGCGCCAGCAGCCAAGAGAGGAGCGGGGAGCTGTTTTTT. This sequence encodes CASSQERSGELFF.

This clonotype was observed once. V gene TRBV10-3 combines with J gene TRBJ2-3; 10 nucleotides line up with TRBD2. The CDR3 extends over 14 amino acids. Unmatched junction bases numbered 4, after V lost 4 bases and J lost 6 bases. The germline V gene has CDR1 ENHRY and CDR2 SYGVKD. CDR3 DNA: TGTGCCATCAGTGGGGCTAGCGGGAGTGATACGCAGTATTTT. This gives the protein CAISGASGSDTQYF.

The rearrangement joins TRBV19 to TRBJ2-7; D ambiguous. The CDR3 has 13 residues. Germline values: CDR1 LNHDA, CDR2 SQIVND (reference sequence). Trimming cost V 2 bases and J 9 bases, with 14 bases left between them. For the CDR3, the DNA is TGTGCCAGTAGTATATCGGCAACGACGGTGCAGTACTTC. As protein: CASSISATTVQYF.

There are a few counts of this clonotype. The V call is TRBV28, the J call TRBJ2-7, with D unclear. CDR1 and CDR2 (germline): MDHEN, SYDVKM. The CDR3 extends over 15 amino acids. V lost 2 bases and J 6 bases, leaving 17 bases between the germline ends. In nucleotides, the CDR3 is TGTGCCAGCAGTTTAAGCGCCGGACCCCGGCTCGAGCAGTACTTC. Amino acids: CASSLSAGPRLEQYF.

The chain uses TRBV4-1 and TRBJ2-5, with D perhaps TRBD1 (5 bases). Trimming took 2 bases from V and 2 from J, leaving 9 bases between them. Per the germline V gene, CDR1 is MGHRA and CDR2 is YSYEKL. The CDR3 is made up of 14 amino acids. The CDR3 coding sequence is TGCGCCAGCAGCCAAAGTAGACAGCAAGAGACCCAGTACTTC. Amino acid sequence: CASSQSRQQETQYF.

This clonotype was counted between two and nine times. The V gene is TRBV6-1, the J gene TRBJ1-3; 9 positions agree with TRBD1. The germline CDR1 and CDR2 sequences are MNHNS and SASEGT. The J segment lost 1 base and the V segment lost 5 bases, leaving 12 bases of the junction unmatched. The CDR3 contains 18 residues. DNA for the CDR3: TGTGCCAGCAGTACCCGGGACAGGGTCTTCGTTTCTGGAAACACCATATATTTT. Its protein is CASSTRDRVFVSGNTIYF.

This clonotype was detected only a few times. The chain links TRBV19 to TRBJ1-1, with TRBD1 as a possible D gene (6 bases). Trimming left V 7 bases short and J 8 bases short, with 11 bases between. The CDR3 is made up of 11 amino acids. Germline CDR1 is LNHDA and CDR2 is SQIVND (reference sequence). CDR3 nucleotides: TGTGCCAGTACCCTGGGGGCCGAAGCTTTCTTT. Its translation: CASTLGAEAFF.